These 31 T cell receptor beta chains came from one sample sequenced in a study of cytomegalovirus exposure and HLA in healthy donors. The PCR made use of 60 Vbeta and 13 Jbeta primers. TCRdb keeps only in-frame clones here, not all; method: immunoSEQ multiplex PCR. The data show 80,000 to 100,000 clones, over 65% seen once. Material for sequencing was PBMCs. The receptors here all came from a man in his forties or fifties in good health and CMV-seronegative.

The V and J genes are TRBV28 and TRBJ1-4, with D tentatively TRBD1 (5 bases). Germline values: CDR1 MDHEN, CDR2 SYDVKM. V was clipped by 6 bases and J by 0 bases, with 14 bases between them. This CDR3 spans 16 amino acids. The CDR3 DNA reads TGTGCCAGCAGCCGCGGGGGGGTCCCAACTAATGAAAAACTGTTTTTT. Its translation is CASSRGGVPTNEKLFF.

This rearrangement joins TRBV5-4 to TRBJ2-3, with D perhaps TRBD1 (6 bases). CDR1 is SGHNT, CDR2 YYREEE, per germline (reference sequence). Trimming shortened V by 0 bases and J by 1 base, and 6 bases separated the two germline ends. This CDR3 is built from 14 residues. CDR3: CASSLAGGTDTQYF. CDR3 DNA sequence: TGTGCCAGCAGCTTGGCAGGGGGCACAGATACGCAGTATTTT.

The chain carries TRBV9 and TRBJ1-3; TRBD1 aligns across 7 bases. Germline CDR1 is SGDLS and CDR2 is YYNGEE. The CDR3 consists of 17 residues. The junction had 9 bases not matched to a gene; V was cut back by 0 bases and J by 3 bases. The CDR3 DNA reads as TGTGCCAGCAGCGTAGCCGGGACAGCCGATATTGGAAACACCATATATTTT. Translation: CASSVAGTADIGNTIYF.

Here the CDR3 reads CASPPGGYGVCYEQYF. In DNA, the CDR3 is TGTGCCAGCCCCCCCGGCGGCTACGGGGTCTGCTACGAGCAGTACTTC. The chain is built from TRBV4-2 and TRBJ2-7; D is possibly TRBD2 (5 bases). The ends were cut back, 8 bases at V and 3 bases at J, with 23 bases in the middle. This CDR3 has 16 amino acids. The germline V gene encodes CDR1 LGHNA and CDR2 YNFKEQ.

This rearrangement joins TRBV18 to TRBJ1-1; 8 bases match TRBD1. The V and J ends lost 6 bases and 1 base, in that order; junction bases with no gene match: 4. This CDR3 is 14 amino acids long. Germline values: CDR1 KGHSH, CDR2 LQKENI. CDR3 DNA sequence: TGTGCCAGCTCCCCCGGGACAGGGAACACTGAAGCTTTCTTT. This sequence encodes CASSPGTGNTEAFF.

J is TRBJ2-4 and V is TRBV7-9; weak D call: TRBD2 (6 bases). CDR1 and CDR2 (germline): SEHNR, FQNEAQ (reference sequence). The CDR3 totals 11 residues. The ends were cut back, 3 bases at V and 16 bases at J, with 13 bases in the middle. The CDR3: CASSFSGTAYF. The CDR3 nucleotides read TGTGCCAGCAGCTTTTCCGGGACTGCATACTTC.

Only a few counts were recorded for this clone. This chain uses TRBV28 with TRBJ2-3; D is possibly TRBD2 (6 bases). Germline values: CDR1 MDHEN, CDR2 SYDVKM. The length of the CDR3 is 16 residues. The ends were cut back, 2 bases at V and 0 bases at J, with 12 bases in the middle. The CDR3 sequence: CASSLGGIKSTDTQYF. Here the CDR3 DNA reads TGTGCCAGCAGTTTAGGAGGGATTAAGAGCACAGATACGCAGTATTTT.

The chain couples TRBV11-2 to TRBJ2-2, with TRBD2 matching 11 bases. J was trimmed by 3 bases and V by 6 bases; bases with no gene match: 3. Germline loops: CDR1 SGHAT, CDR2 FQNNGV. CDR3 length: 15 amino acids. For the CDR3, the DNA is TGTGCCAGCAGGCGTAGCGGGGGGGACACCGGGGAGCTGTTTTTT. Translating gives CASRRSGGDTGELFF.

This chain connects TRBV10-3 to TRBJ2-7; TRBD2 aligns across 9 bases. V was pared by 4 bases and J by 2 bases, with 6 bases of the junction left unmatched. CDR3 length: 15 amino acids. Germline CDR1 and CDR2: ENHRY and SYGVKD. This chain's CDR3 is CAISVGLAGPYEQYF. The CDR3 bases are TGTGCCATCAGTGTGGGCCTAGCGGGGCCCTACGAGCAGTACTTC.

This chain links TRBV5-1 with TRBJ1-6, with a tentative D call TRBD1 (6 bases). The V and J ends lost 0 bases and 7 bases respectively, with 8 bases between them. Germline assignment: CDR1 SGHRS and CDR2 YFSETQ. This CDR3 has 14 residues. The CDR3 DNA sequence: TGCGCCAGCAGCTTGGAAGGGGGAAATTCACCCCTCCACTTT. Translated, it gives CASSLEGGNSPLHF.

The V and J genes are TRBV6-1 and TRBJ1-4, with D maybe TRBD1 (6 bases). The length of the CDR3 is 13 residues. V gave up 8 bases and J gave up 2 bases, with 9 bases separating them. Germline V lookup: CDR1 MNHNS, CDR2 SASEGT. The DNA of the CDR3 is TGTGCCAGCCTCAGGGGCACTAATGAAAAACTGTTTTTT. This encodes CASLRGTNEKLFF.

This rearrangement joins TRBV2 to TRBJ1-2; D remains ambiguous. The V and J ends lost 3 bases and 0 bases respectively, with 8 bases between them. The CDR3 has 14 residues. CDR1 is SNHLY and CDR2 is FYNNEI in the germline V gene. The CDR3 loop reads CASSEAAANYGYTF. The CDR3 nucleotides are TGTGCCAGCAGTGAGGCGGCGGCTAACTATGGCTACACCTTC.

This clone was seen more than once but under ten times. This sequence joins TRBV2 and TRBJ1-5; D remains unclear. Per the germline V gene, CDR1 is SNHLY and CDR2 is FYNNEI. Trimming cost V 3 bases and J 1 base, with 4 bases left between them. CDR3 length: 13 amino acids. The CDR3 region is CASSDESNQPQHF. The CDR3 DNA sequence: TGTGCCAGCAGTGATGAGAGCAATCAGCCCCAGCATTTT.

The J gene is TRBJ1-2, the V gene TRBV29-1, with 10 bases that match TRBD1. This CDR3 spans 14 amino acids. Germline CDR1 and CDR2: SQVTM and ANQGSEA. Trimming removed 6 bases from V and 5 bases from J; junction bases left unmatched: 9. In DNA form, the CDR3 reads TGCAGCGTAAAACCGGGACAGGGGATGTATGGCTACACCTTC. It codes for CSVKPGQGMYGYTF.

This clone was detected a few times. The V gene is TRBV29-1, the J gene TRBJ2-5; D call uncertain. The CDR3 has 11 amino acids. The germline CDR1 and CDR2 sequences are SQVTM and ANQGSEA. Trimming removed 6 bases at V and 4 bases at J, with 9 bases between. Here the CDR3 reads CSVFARETQYF. The CDR3 DNA is TGCAGCGTGTTCGCGAGAGAGACCCAGTACTTC.

In this sample, this clone turned up once. J is TRBJ2-1 and V is TRBV18, with 7 bases matching TRBD2. The CDR3 totals 14 residues. The germline V gene encodes CDR1 KGHSH and CDR2 LQKENI. With 2 bases clipped from V and 5 bases from J, the junction kept 3 bases outside the gene matches. The CDR3 nucleotides are TGTGCCAGCTCACCAGCTAGCGGTCACAATGAGCAGTTCTTC. Translation: CASSPASGHNEQFF. The full variable domain, completed using reference TRBV18 and TRBJ2-1, is NAGVMQNPRHLVRRRGQEARLRCSPMKGHSHVYWYRQLPEEGLKFMVYLQKENIIDESGMPKERFSAEFPKEGPSILRIQQVVRGDSAAYFCASSPASGHNEQFFGPGTRLTVL.

The chain is built from TRBV5-6 and TRBJ2-5; D is uncertain. The CDR3 contains 12 residues. Per the germline V gene, CDR1 is SGHDT and CDR2 is YYEEEE. V lost 4 bases and J lost 4, with 8 bases in between. CDR3 in amino acids: CASSDNGETQYF. CDR3 bases: TGTGCCAGCAGCGACAACGGAGAGACCCAGTACTTC.

Only a few counts were recorded for this clone. J is TRBJ1-1 and V is TRBV7-8; D possibly corresponds to TRBD1 (6 bases). The CDR3 loop spans 15 amino acids. Looked up from germline, CDR1 is SGHVS and CDR2 is FQNEAQ. V was clipped by 0 bases and J by 4 bases, with 12 bases between them. CDR3 sequence: CASSLAGGSGTEAFF. CDR3 DNA sequence: TGTGCCAGCAGCTTAGCAGGGGGAAGTGGCACTGAAGCTTTCTTT.

The J gene is TRBJ2-7, the V gene TRBV28; a possible D gene is TRBD2 (6 bases). The length of the CDR3 is 16 residues. CDR1 and CDR2 (germline): MDHEN, SYDVKM. With 11 bases removed from V and 4 bases from J, the gap between germline ends came to 27 bases. Here the CDR3 reads CAQTGVLCRSHYEQYF. Here the CDR3 DNA reads TGTGCCCAGACGGGAGTTCTCTGCCGCTCTCATTACGAGCAGTACTTC. Supplemented by reference TRBV28 and TRBJ2-7, the full variable domain reads DVKVTQSSRYLVKRTGEKVFLECVQDMDHENMFWYRQDPGLGLRLIYFSYDVKMKEKGDIPEGYSVSREKKERFSLILESASTNQTSMYLCAQTGVLCRSHYEQYFGPGTRLTVT.

For this clone: Its ends do not fully match the called genes, so a read error is possible. The chain has TRBV7-7 and TRBJ2-1; 14 bases match TRBD2. Germline CDR1 is SSHAT and CDR2 is FNYEAQ (reference sequence). The CDR3 contains 18 residues. The CDR3 DNA follows: TGTGCTAGCAGCTTAGGACTAGCGGGGGGAGTCGCCTACAATGAGCAGTTCTTC. It codes for CASSLGLAGGVAYNEQFF.

The gene calls are TRBV5-1 and TRBJ2-1; 8 nucleotides match TRBD1. The CDR3 loop spans 15 amino acids. In germline, CDR1 is SGHRS, CDR2 YFSETQ. With V trimmed by 7 bases and J by 5 bases, 11 bases remained unmatched. The CDR3 spells CASRTQGALDNEQFF. CDR3 bases: TGCGCCAGCCGAACGCAGGGGGCGCTGGACAATGAGCAGTTCTTC.

In nucleotides, the CDR3 is TGTGCCAGCTCACGTCCGGGGACAGGGGGCGACTGGGGTCAGCCCCAGCATTTT. Encoded protein: CASSRPGTGGDWGQPQHF. The rearrangement links TRBV18 to TRBJ1-5; 12 bases align to TRBD1. The trim removed 4 bases at V and 6 bases at J, leaving 13 bases unmatched. The CDR3 totals 18 residues. Germline V gives CDR1 KGHSH, CDR2 LQKENI. Using reference TRBV18 and TRBJ1-5 for the parts outside the CDR3, the full variable domain is NAGVMQNPRHLVRRRGQEARLRCSPMKGHSHVYWYRQLPEEGLKFMVYLQKENIIDESGMPKERFSAEFPKEGPSILRIQQVVRGDSAAYFCASSRPGTGGDWGQPQHFGDGTRLSIL.

This rearrangement joins TRBV5-4 to TRBJ2-1, with D possibly matching TRBD1 (6 bases). CDR3 length equals 18 residues. V was cut by 4 bases and J by 4 bases, with 24 bases left in between. Germline lookup yields CDR1 SGHNT and CDR2 YYREEE (reference sequence). The CDR3 spells CASSQPPRTGIDYNEQFF. The CDR3, as DNA: TGTGCCAGCAGCCAACCTCCCCGCACAGGGATAGATTACAATGAGCAGTTCTTC.

In its sample, this clone was seen once. This chain joins TRBV7-2 and TRBJ2-7; D is perhaps TRBD1 (6 bases). Trimming removed 1 base from V and 3 bases from J, with 10 bases in between. The CDR3 extends over 14 amino acids. The germline V gene encodes CDR1 SGHTA and CDR2 FQGNSA. In nucleotides, the CDR3 is TGTGCCAGCAGCTTAGATTTAGGGGGCTACGAGCAGTACTTC. It yields the protein CASSLDLGGYEQYF. Variable domain in full (rest from reference TRBV7-2 and TRBJ2-7): GAGVSQSPSNKVTEKGKDVELRCDPISGHTALYWYRQSLGQGLEFLIYFQGNSAPDKSGLPSDRFSAERTGGSVSTLTIQRTQQEDSAVYLCASSLDLGGYEQYFGPGTRLTVT.

V usage is TRBV9 and J usage is TRBJ2-7, with 7 bases aligning to TRBD2. Germline CDR1 is SGDLS and CDR2 is YYNGEE. V dropped 4 bases and J dropped 4; count of bases not matched to a gene: 8. The CDR3 has 14 residues. CDR3 coding DNA: TGTGCCAGCAGCAAAACTAGCGCGCAATACGAGCAGTACTTC. It encodes CASSKTSAQYEQYF.

The chain combines TRBV29-1 with TRBJ1-1; weak D call: TRBD1 (5 bases). V gave up 5 bases and J gave up 0 bases, with 10 bases separating them. Germline CDR1 is SQVTM and CDR2 is ANQGSEA. This CDR3 comprises 13 residues. The CDR3 DNA reads as TGCAGCGTTACAGGATCCATGAACACTGAAGCTTTCTTT. This codes for CSVTGSMNTEAFF.

This clone was picked up one time. The chain carries TRBV19 and TRBJ1-6; D unclear. In germline, CDR1 is LNHDA, CDR2 SQIVND (reference sequence). V shed 3 bases and J shed 0 bases, with 6 bases lying between them. This CDR3 is 15 amino acids long. The CDR3 DNA is TGTGCCAGTAGTATTTCAGGCTCCTATAATTCACCCCTCCACTTT. Residues: CASSISGSYNSPLHF. The entire variable domain, with the rest obtained from reference TRBV19 and TRBJ1-6, is as follows: DGGITQSPKYLFRKEGQNVTLSCEQNLNHDAMYWYRQDPGQGLRLIYYSQIVNDFQKGDIAEGYSVSREKKESFPLTVTSAQKNPTAFYLCASSISGSYNSPLHFGNGTRLTVT.

The rearrangement uses TRBV30 and TRBJ2-2, with D tentatively TRBD1 (5 bases). CDR1 GTSNPN and CDR2 SVGIG come from the germline V gene (reference sequence). This CDR3 is 15 amino acids long. V shed 0 bases and J shed 2 bases, with 10 bases lying between them. CDR3 sequence (DNA): TGTGCCTGGAGTGTACGACAGATCAACACCGGGGAGCTGTTTTTT. It encodes CAWSVRQINTGELFF.

The chain links TRBV7-9 to TRBJ2-3; D possibly corresponds to TRBD1 (6 bases). CDR1 is SEHNR and CDR2 is FQNEAQ in the germline V gene (reference sequence). V lost 3 bases to trimming and J lost 5 bases, with 18 bases between them. This CDR3 has 16 residues. CDR3 in DNA: TGTGCCAGCAGCTTCTGGGGGCAGCGCGGTCTAGATACGCAGTATTTT. As protein: CASSFWGQRGLDTQYF.

The chain carries TRBV30 and TRBJ1-3; D is ambiguous. Trimming removed 1 base from V and 5 bases from J, with 3 bases in between. CDR1 is GTSNPN, CDR2 SVGIG, per germline (reference sequence). The length of the CDR3 is 11 residues. The CDR3 region is CAWSDRNTIYF. Here the CDR3 DNA reads TGTGCCTGGAGTGACAGAAACACCATATATTTT.

The chain employs TRBV12-2 and TRBJ2-3; TRBD2 is the table's D call and was not checked against the DNA. TRBV12-2 is a documented pseudogene. This CDR3 region has 18 residues. CDR3 in DNA: TGTGCAAGTCGCCCCCGACTAGCGGGAGGGCCCCGTGCAGATACGCAGTATTTT. Translation gives CASRPRLAGGPRADTQYF.